These 13 T cell receptor beta chains came from one sample sequenced in a study of cytomegalovirus exposure and HLA in healthy donors. The PCR was carried out with 60 Vbeta primers and 13 Jbeta primers. TCRdb's table, derived via immunoSEQ multiplex PCR, lists solely in-frame clones and lacks some. The sample lists about 120,000 clones; 7% to 9.5% were seen once. The sequenced sample consisted of PBMCs. These receptor sequences come from a woman aged 40 to 50 in good health and CMV-seropositive.

This chain connects TRBV29-1 to TRBJ2-7, with D possibly being TRBD2 (5 bases). This CDR3 spans 14 amino acids. The V and J ends lost 5 bases and 3 bases respectively, with 17 bases between them. Per germline, CDR1 SQVTM and CDR2 ANQGSEA. CDR3 coding DNA: TGCAGCGTTACCCGAACATTCGGGGTCTACGAGCAGTACTTC. Translated, it gives CSVTRTFGVYEQYF.

This clone has just a few counts. The chain links TRBV7-2 to TRBJ2-7; D may be TRBD2 (6 bases). The CDR3 is 15 residues long. V was clipped by 0 bases and J by 3 bases, with 12 bases between them. Per germline, CDR1 SGHTA and CDR2 FQGNSA. The DNA for the CDR3 is TGTGCCAGCAGCTTAGCTGTAGCGGCCGACTACGAGCAGTACTTC. It specifies CASSLAVAADYEQYF.

This clone was seen more than once but under ten times. J is TRBJ2-1 and V is TRBV7-2; 7 bases agree with TRBD1. Per the germline V gene, CDR1 is SGHTA and CDR2 is FQGNSA. Trimming removed 7 bases from V and 5 bases from J; junction bases left unmatched: 8. The CDR3 covers 14 residues. CDR3 sequence: CASTKDRLDNEQFF. The DNA of the CDR3 is TGTGCCAGCACCAAGGACAGGCTAGACAATGAGCAGTTCTTC.

This clone was picked up a small number of times. The J gene is TRBJ1-1, the V gene TRBV29-1; 7 bases line up with TRBD1. The CDR3 loop spans 12 amino acids. The V segment lost 7 bases and the J segment 5 bases; nucleotides outside the gene matches: 7. From germline, CDR1 is SQVTM and CDR2 ANQGSEA. CDR3 coding DNA: TGCAGCGCAGCCGACAGGGAAACTGAAGCTTTCTTT. Its translation is CSAADRETEAFF.

This clone has more than one count but fewer than ten. The chain uses TRBV7-2 and TRBJ2-1, with 9 bases matching TRBD1. The CDR3 extends over 15 amino acids. CDR1 is SGHTA, CDR2 FQGNSA, per germline. Unmatched junction bases numbered 4, after V lost 3 bases and J lost 4 bases. The CDR3 protein is CASSFFDRGYNEQFF. CDR3 coding DNA: TGTGCCAGCAGCTTTTTTGACAGGGGGTACAATGAGCAGTTCTTC.

The J gene is TRBJ1-2, the V gene TRBV9; TRBD1 might be the D (6 bases). Germline values: CDR1 SGDLS, CDR2 YYNGEE. V was trimmed by 3 bases and J by 9 bases, leaving 21 bases between them. The CDR3 runs to 15 residues. The CDR3 is CASSEGQGTADRYTF. The CDR3 region has the DNA TGTGCCAGCAGCGAGGGGCAGGGGACGGCGGATCGCTACACCTTC.

This chain joins TRBV6-6 and TRBJ2-7; TRBD1 aligns across 7 bases. V lost 5 bases to trimming and J lost 1 base; unmatched junction nucleotides: 5. Germline lookup yields CDR1 MNHNY and CDR2 SVGAGI (reference sequence). The CDR3 contains 14 residues. In DNA form, the CDR3 reads TGTGCCAGCAGTAACCGGGACAGATCCTACGAGCAGTACTTC. Amino acid sequence: CASSNRDRSYEQYF.

This sequence joins TRBV5-1 and TRBJ1-2; D unclear. The CDR3 runs 13 residues. V was trimmed by 4 bases and J by 3 bases, leaving 10 bases between them. Germline loops: CDR1 SGHRS, CDR2 YFSETQ. For the CDR3, the DNA is TGCGCCAGCAGCATCGACGGAGACTATGGCTACACCTTC. Amino acid sequence: CASSIDGDYGYTF.

The chain combines TRBV7-2 with TRBJ1-2, with D unclear. Trimming took 3 bases from V and 6 from J, leaving 11 bases between them. Germline V CDR1 and CDR2: SGHTA, FQGNSA. This CDR3 has 13 residues. CDR3 in amino acids: CASSFDTSDGYTF. The CDR3 DNA reads TGTGCCAGCAGCTTTGACACAAGTGATGGCTACACCTTC.

The V call is TRBV19, the J call TRBJ2-5, with 9 bases that match TRBD1. The V gene's germline CDR1 is LNHDA and CDR2 SQIVND (reference sequence). The CDR3 has 15 amino acids. The V segment lost 8 bases and the J segment 5 bases; nucleotides outside the gene matches: 12. Here the CDR3 DNA reads TGTGCCAGTTCCAGACAGGGGGAAAGCGCGGAGACCCAGTACTTC. It codes for CASSRQGESAETQYF.

This chain uses TRBV30 with TRBJ1-3; the D is unclear. Germline CDR1 is GTSNPN and CDR2 is SVGIG (reference sequence). V was trimmed by 8 bases and J by 1 base, leaving 21 bases between them. There are 16 residues in the CDR3. Written as DNA, the CDR3 is TGTGCCGCGGCCCCGGGAGTTCGGGGATCTGGAAACACCATATATTTT. It encodes CAAAPGVRGSGNTIYF.

The V call is TRBV7-8, the J call TRBJ2-3; D possibly corresponds to TRBD2 (7 bases). Germline CDR1 reads SGHVS; CDR2 reads FQNEAQ. V dropped 1 base and J dropped 4 bases, with 12 bases sitting between them. The length of the CDR3 is 15 residues. In DNA form, the CDR3 reads TGTGCCAGCAGCTTAGGAGGGGGGGCCGCAGATACGCAGTATTTT. This gives the protein CASSLGGGAADTQYF.

The chain employs TRBV30 and TRBJ1-2; 7 nucleotides align to TRBD1. The J segment lost 2 bases and the V segment lost 2 bases, leaving 8 bases of the junction unmatched. Germline V gene sequence: CDR1 GTSNPN, CDR2 SVGIG (reference sequence). CDR3 length: 15 residues. The CDR3 loop is CAWSPLEGANYGYTF. The CDR3 nucleotides are TGTGCCTGGAGTCCCCTAGAGGGGGCAAACTATGGCTACACCTTC.